The T cell receptor (beta chain) under discussion was sequenced for a study of OX40 agonist ivuxolimab in advanced cancers. Looking at the study overall: Ivuxolimab, which targeted the costimulatory receptor OX40 (CD134), was an agonistic, fully human IgG2 monoclonal antibody. Intravenous ivuxolimab was administered to patients every 2 weeks at six dose levels: 0.01, 0.1, 0.3, 1.5, 3 and 10 mg/kg. Among the roughly 54 dose-escalation patients, about 20 had hepatocellular carcinoma, approximately 15 melanoma, 9 renal cell carcinoma and 9 head and neck cancer. In the dose-escalation cohort, 70% to 85% of patients were male, and the mean age was roughly 60 years, with a range of about 23 to 80. Prior anti-PD-1, anti-PD-L1 or anti-CTLA-4 therapy was permitted, and less than 45% of dose-escalation patients had received checkpoint inhibitors. Three dose-escalation patients achieved partial responses, one with hepatocellular carcinoma and two with cutaneous melanoma. The point of sequencing TCRbeta in the periphery was to test whether ivuxolimab changed TCR sequence diversity and drove clonal T-cell expansion. The paper reports the monotherapy dose-escalation portion (N ≈ 50 patients) of the phase I ivuxolimab trial. The paper's findings and limits, for the study overall: In the 0.1-3.0 mg/kg groups, partial responders had among the lowest normalized peripheral clonal expansion, particularly in CD8+ T cells. Low levels of normalized T-cell clonal expansion were also seen in some patients who did not respond. Which antigens the clonally expanded peripheral T cells were specific for was not determined. After ivuxolimab, more expanded clones were found on average in CD8+ T cells than in CD4+ T cells. At doses from 0.1 to 3.0 mg/kg, clonal expansion was seen in both CD4+ and CD8+ blood T cells between baseline and week 6.

Including the terminal cysteine and phenylalanine, the CDR3 comprises 13 residues. Only the CDR3 region is kept as DNA, spanning 39 bases read in frame from base 1. CDR1 and CDR2, per the germline V gene, are MRHNA and SNTAGT. Germline trimming amounts to 5 bases on V and 8 bases on J, with 5 as the count of junction bases outside the gene matches. For this clone: The clone's antigen remains unknown. No much larger clone is present one base from it, and per-base qualities are unavailable.

To sequence the TCRbeta CDR3 region, genomic DNA was isolated from the sorted cells. The immunoSEQ Assay was used for sequencing of TCRbeta CDR3 regions. TCRdb took over this immuneACCESS table, retaining in-frame rearrangements with V and J assigned. Such tables are incomplete; in checked studies, under half of the missing clones stem from an unresolved V gene, and the remainder is unexplained. The sample records over 45,000 clones, around 89% of which are singletons. The top ten clones comprise less than 40% of the sample. Patients with autoimmune disease history or receiving systemic immunosuppression were excluded from the trial. Peripheral blood for TCR sequencing was drawn from every dose cohort at baseline, at cycle 4 day 1 and at cycle 7 day 1. Samples came from an open-label, multicenter, first-in-human phase I dose-escalation trial of ivuxolimab. Adults with locally advanced or metastatic melanoma, renal cell carcinoma, hepatocellular carcinoma or head and neck squamous cell carcinoma were enrolled in the trial. CD4+ and CD8+ T cells were sorted separately from peripheral blood before TCR sequencing.

The clonotype originates from an adult with an advanced solid tumor such as melanoma, head and neck, liver or kidney cancer. Recombination linked TRBV6-4 to TRBJ2-1; 8 nucleotides in the junction match TRBD2. Here the sequenced sample was CD4+ or CD8+ T cells sorted from blood, taken in a trial of the OX40 agonist ivuxolimab. This receptor carries the CDR3 CASSYGLAYEQFF. The sequenced DNA is TGTGCCAGCAGTTACGGACTAGCCTATGAGCAGTTCTTC.